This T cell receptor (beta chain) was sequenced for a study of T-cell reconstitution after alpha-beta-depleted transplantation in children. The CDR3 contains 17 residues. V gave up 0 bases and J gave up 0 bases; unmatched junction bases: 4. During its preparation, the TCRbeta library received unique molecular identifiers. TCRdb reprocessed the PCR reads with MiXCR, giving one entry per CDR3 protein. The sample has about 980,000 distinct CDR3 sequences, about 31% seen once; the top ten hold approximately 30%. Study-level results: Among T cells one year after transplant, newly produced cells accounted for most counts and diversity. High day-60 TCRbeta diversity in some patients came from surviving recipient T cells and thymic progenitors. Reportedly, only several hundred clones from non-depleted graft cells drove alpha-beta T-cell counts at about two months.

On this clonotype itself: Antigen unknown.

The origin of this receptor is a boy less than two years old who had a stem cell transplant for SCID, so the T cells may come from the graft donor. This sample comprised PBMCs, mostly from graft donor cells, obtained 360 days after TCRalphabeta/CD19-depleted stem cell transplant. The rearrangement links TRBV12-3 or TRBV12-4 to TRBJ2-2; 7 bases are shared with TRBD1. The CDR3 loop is CASSLALGTANTGELFF. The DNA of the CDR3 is TGTGCCAGCAGTTTAGCCTTAGGGACAGCGAACACCGGGGAGCTGTTTTTT.